This is a list of T cell receptor beta chains from one sample in a study of Ad26.COV2.S vaccination and SARS-CoV-2 variants. Libraries were prepared by immunoSEQ multiplex PCR; TCRdb keeps only in-frame clonotypes and omits some of them. The data hold around 310,000 clones, with almost 90% observed a single time. The source material was peripheral blood, sampled in a trial of Ad26.COV2.S vaccine versus placebo. These receptor sequences come from a person aged 18 to 59 who received the Ad26.COV2.S COVID-19 vaccine or a placebo. Each CDR3 is given with its conserved first and last residue. Fields, in order: J gene, D gene, V gene, clone size, CDR3 DNA, CDR3 protein. The D gene is left open where the match is weak. Size is stated for part of the rows, as once, few or many counts, or as a class when the clone is expanded.

>TRBJ1-5|NA|TRBV6-5|NA
TGTGCCAGCAGTTATCAGGGAGGGCAGCCCCAGCATTTT
CASSYQGGQPQHF
>TRBJ2-5|TRBD2|TRBV6-5|once
TGTGCCAGCAGTTGGGGGACTACCCAAGATTGGACCCAGTACTTC
CASSWGTTQDWTQYF
>TRBJ2-5|NA|TRBV7-9|few
TGTGCCAGCAGCTTCATGGGATCCAGGGACTTCCAAGAGACCCAGTACTTC
CASSFMGSRDFQETQYF
>TRBJ2-1|TRBD1|TRBV5-1|NA
TGCGCCGGGTCCTGGACAGGGGGGTACAATGAGCAGTTCTTC
CAGSWTGGYNEQFF
>TRBJ2-1|TRBD2|TRBV29-1|NA
TGCAGCGTTGATGGAGCGGGAGGGCAGTTCTTC
CSVDGAGGQFF
>TRBJ2-3|NA|TRBV7-2|NA
TGTGCCAGCAGCTTAGGACCAAGCTTTGGCACAGATACGCAGTATTTT
CASSLGPSFGTDTQYF
>TRBJ1-1|NA|TRBV20-1|NA
TGCAGTGCCCCCGGAGCTTTCTTT
CSAPGAFF
>TRBJ2-1|TRBD2|TRBV9|NA
TGTGCCAGCAGCTCCCGACTAGCGGGGGGGCAATTGGTAGATGAGCAGTTCTTC
CASSSRLAGGQLVDEQFF
>TRBJ2-1|NA|TRBV4-1|NA
TGCGCCAGCAGCCAATTCAATGAGCAGTTCTTC
CASSQFNEQFF
>TRBJ1-1|NA|TRBV13|NA
TGTGCCAGCAGCTCCGGACAACTCGAAGCTTTCTTT
CASSSGQLEAFF
>TRBJ1-6|NA|TRBV18|NA
TGTGCCAGCTCGCGTTCCCCCCAGGAGGAGGTGGATTCACCCCTCCACTTT
CASSRSPQEEVDSPLHF
>TRBJ2-4|TRBD2|TRBV10-1|NA
TGCGCCAGCAGTGCCGGGGGGGAGGAAAACATTCAGTACTTC
CASSAGGEENIQYF
>TRBJ2-1|TRBD2|TRBV11-3|once
TGTGCCAGCAGCTTCCACGCGACTAGTGGGGGGGGTGAGCAGTTCTTC
CASSFHATSGGGEQFF
>TRBJ2-5|NA|TRBV5-4|NA
TGTGCCAGCAGGTCACGGGACTCAGGAGGGGAGACCCAGTACTTC
CASRSRDSGGETQYF
>TRBJ2-7|NA|TRBV5-1|NA
TGCGCCAGCAGCTTGACAGCGAGGGAGCAGTACTTC
CASSLTAREQYF
>TRBJ2-1|NA|TRBV24-1|NA
TGTGCCACCCCTTCGGGCGGCTCCTACAATGAGCAGTTCTTC
CATPSGGSYNEQFF
>TRBJ1-4|NA|TRBV7-9|NA
TGTGCCAGCAGCTTTCGGAGATCGGGTAATGAAAAACTGTTTTTT
CASSFRRSGNEKLFF
>TRBJ2-1|NA|TRBV30|NA
TGTGCCTGGACCCCACGAGGCGGCGAGCAGTTCTTC
CAWTPRGGEQFF
>TRBJ2-1|TRBD2|TRBV29-1|NA
TGCAGCGTGTACGGGACTAGCGGGGATTACAATGAGCAGTTCTTC
CSVYGTSGDYNEQFF
>TRBJ1-2|TRBD1|TRBV5-1|NA
TGCGCCAGCAGCGCAGACAGGGTCTATGGCTACACCTTC
CASSADRVYGYTF
>TRBJ1-1|NA|TRBV5-6|NA
TGTGCCAGCAGCTTGATCGGGGGGATGAACACTGAAGCTTTCTTT
CASSLIGGMNTEAFF
>TRBJ1-4|TRBD1|TRBV6-2/TRBV6-3|NA
TGTGCCAGCAGTTTGGGACAGGGTAATGAAAAACTGTTTTTT
CASSLGQGNEKLFF
>TRBJ2-5|NA|TRBV9|NA
TGTGCCAGCAACCTCATGGGCTTTCAGGAGACCCAGTACTTC
CASNLMGFQETQYF
>TRBJ1-5|NA|TRBV6-6|NA
TGTGCCAGCAGCCCTCCCCAGGACTGGGAGCCCCAGCATTTT
CASSPPQDWEPQHF
>TRBJ2-1|NA|TRBV9|NA
TGTGCCAGCAGCGTAGCGGGAGCGCCCTTCTCCTACAATGAGCAGTTCTTC
CASSVAGAPFSYNEQFF
>TRBJ1-2|TRBD1|TRBV6-1|few
TGTGCCAGCAGTGAAGCCGGGACAGGGTATGGCTACACCTTC
CASSEAGTGYGYTF
>TRBJ1-2|NA|TRBV11-2|NA
TGTGCCAGCAGCTTAGTTTATAATGGCTACACCTTC
CASSLVYNGYTF